This T cell receptor (beta chain) emerged from a study of graft-versus-host responses after intestinal transplantation. Germline CDR1 is SGHRS and CDR2 is YFSETQ. This CDR3 region has 16 residues. With 4 bases clipped from V and 0 bases from J, the junction kept 7 bases outside the gene matches. Regarding this clone: Its antigen is unknown.

The assay was immunoSEQ multiplex PCR, and TCRdb's table has in-frame clones only and misses some. Among approximately 130,000 clones, just over 90% were seen once, and the ten largest hold over 0.15%. This clonotype was sampled from a human donor who received an intestinal transplant. The sequencing used unstimulated CD4+ T cells sorted from spleen or lymph node cells, collected before intestinal transplant. The chain employs TRBV5-1 and TRBJ1-1; 9 bases are shared with TRBD1. The CDR3 bases are TGCGCCAGCAGCCTAGGATGGGACAGGGTGAACACTGAAGCTTTCTTT. Translated, it gives CASSLGWDRVNTEAFF.